These 24 T cell receptor beta chains came from one sample sequenced in a study of Tregs in tolerant kidney transplant recipients. Repertoires were generated with immunoSEQ multiplex PCR, while TCRdb's copy carries only in-frame clones and drops some. The table includes more than 75,000 clones, 80% to 95% detected once. Material: CD4+ T cells from blood, obtained before the transplant. The receptors come from a human donor who received a combined kidney and bone marrow transplant.

This chain joins TRBV4-3 and TRBJ2-7, with 10 positions matching TRBD2. Germline V lookup: CDR1 LGHNA, CDR2 YSLEER. The V and J ends lost 4 bases and 5 bases, in that order; junction bases with no gene match: 5. The CDR3 contains 14 residues. CDR3 sequence: CASSPLAGAHEQYF. DNA of the CDR3: TGCGCCAGCAGCCCTCTAGCGGGAGCTCACGAGCAGTACTTC.

The chain joins TRBV9 to TRBJ1-1; the match to TRBD1 covers 7 bases. The CDR3 is 15 residues long. J lost 0 bases, V lost 3 bases, and 5 bases had no gene match. Germline values: CDR1 SGDLS, CDR2 YYNGEE. The CDR3 spells CASSATGTLNTEAFF. CDR3 nucleotide sequence: TGTGCCAGCAGCGCGACAGGGACGTTGAACACTGAAGCTTTCTTT.

J is TRBJ2-7 and V is TRBV18; D gene ambiguous. From germline, CDR1 is KGHSH and CDR2 LQKENI. The CDR3 is 14 amino acids. V dropped 3 bases and J dropped 3 bases, with 12 bases sitting between them. CDR3 residues: CASSPQELNYEQYF. The CDR3 DNA reads TGTGCCAGCTCACCTCAGGAATTAAACTACGAGCAGTACTTC.

The V and J genes are TRBV7-9 and TRBJ1-3, with 8 bases fitting TRBD1. CDR1 is SEHNR, CDR2 FQNEAQ, per germline (reference sequence). With V trimmed by 3 bases and J by 2 bases, 6 bases remained unmatched. The CDR3 totals 16 residues. The CDR3 protein is CASSFTADRAGNTIYF. CDR3 DNA: TGTGCCAGCAGCTTTACTGCGGACAGGGCTGGAAACACCATATATTTT.

The chain has TRBV30 and TRBJ2-6, with D perhaps matching TRBD2 (6 bases). CDR3 length: 18 amino acids. Germline V lookup: CDR1 GTSNPN, CDR2 SVGIG (reference sequence). Trimming removed 0 bases at V and 3 bases at J, with 18 bases between. The CDR3 loop is CAWSVLNGDLNGANVLTF. CDR3 nucleotide sequence: TGTGCCTGGAGTGTACTAAATGGGGACTTAAATGGGGCCAACGTCCTGACTTTC. Full variable domain (outside the CDR3, taken from reference TRBV30 and TRBJ2-6): SQTIHQWPATLVQPVGSPLSLECTVEGTSNPNLYWYRQAAGRGLQLLFYSVGIGQISSEVPQNLSASRPQDRQFILSSKKLLLSDSGFYLCAWSVLNGDLNGANVLTFGAGSRLTVL.

This clone was detected only once. The V gene is TRBV5-4, the J gene TRBJ2-1; D unresolved. This CDR3 spans 12 amino acids. Trimming took off 1 base at V and 8 bases at J, with 7 bases between the two ends. The V gene's germline CDR1 is SGHNT and CDR2 YYREEE (reference sequence). In DNA form, the CDR3 reads TGTGCCAGCAGCTTGCCCCAGGATGAGCAGTTCTTC. This sequence encodes CASSLPQDEQFF.

The genes are TRBV5-4 and TRBJ2-3; TRBD2 might be the D (5 bases). The CDR3 runs to 16 residues. V lost 4 bases, J lost 0 bases, and 15 bases lay in between. The germline gives CDR1 SGHNT, CDR2 YYREEE (reference sequence). The CDR3 DNA reads as TGTGCCAGCAGCCGGGGTGGACCAGCTAGCACAGATACGCAGTATTTT. It is translated as CASSRGGPASTDTQYF.

The chain has TRBV6-5 and TRBJ1-2, with a possible D match to TRBD1 (5 bases). V was cut by 3 bases and J by 6 bases, with 11 bases left in between. Germline-derived CDR1 and CDR2 are MNHEY and SVGAGI. CDR3 length: 13 residues. The CDR3 loop reads CASSYSGFDGYTF. Here the CDR3 DNA reads TGTGCCAGCAGTTATTCAGGGTTTGATGGCTACACCTTC.

The rearrangement links TRBV5-5 to TRBJ2-7, with 10 bases aligning to TRBD2. From germline, CDR1 is SGHKS and CDR2 YYEKEE (reference sequence). Unmatched junction bases numbered 5, after V lost 2 bases and J lost 3 bases. The CDR3 length is 15 residues. The CDR3, as DNA: TGTGCCAGCAGCTTATCCGGGACTAGCGTCTACGAGCAGTACTTC. Its protein product is CASSLSGTSVYEQYF.

The rearrangement links TRBV7-3 to TRBJ2-3; 9 positions agree with TRBD2. Per germline, CDR1 SGHTA and CDR2 FQGTGA. Losses at the gene ends were 5 bases for V and 5 bases for J; bases not matched to a gene: 5. The CDR3 is 14 residues long. The CDR3 reads CASSPRGGGDTQYF. Here the CDR3 DNA reads TGTGCCAGCAGCCCGCGGGGGGGCGGAGATACGCAGTATTTT.

The chain has TRBV7-9 and TRBJ2-1; possibly TRBD2 for D (6 bases). The CDR3 loop spans 14 amino acids. Germline lookup yields CDR1 SEHNR and CDR2 FQNEAQ (reference sequence). Trimming took off 10 bases at V and 6 bases at J, with 19 bases between the two ends. The CDR3 bases are TGTGCCATTTCTATAAAGGGAGGAATCAATGAGCAGTTCTTC. It codes for CAISIKGGINEQFF.

This rearrangement joins TRBV4-1 to TRBJ2-3, with TRBD2 matching 14 bases. CDR1 MGHRA and CDR2 YSYEKL come from the germline V gene. Losses at the gene ends were 4 bases for V and 5 bases for J; bases not matched to a gene: 2. The CDR3 runs to 15 residues. The CDR3 region is CASSLGLAGGDTQYF. DNA of the CDR3: TGCGCCAGCAGCCTCGGACTAGCGGGGGGAGATACGCAGTATTTT.

The V call is TRBV19, the J call TRBJ1-4; D remains ambiguous. V shed 4 bases and J shed 2 bases, with 14 bases lying between them. This CDR3 is 16 amino acids long. From germline, CDR1 is LNHDA and CDR2 SQIVND (reference sequence). CDR3 region: CASSSPGKGTNEKLFF. In DNA form, the CDR3 reads TGTGCCAGTAGTAGCCCGGGGAAAGGCACTAATGAAAAACTGTTTTTT.

The rearrangement joins TRBV29-1 to TRBJ1-1; D is perhaps TRBD1 (5 bases). The germline V gene has CDR1 SQVTM and CDR2 ANQGSEA. This CDR3 comprises 13 residues. V was shortened by 5 bases and J by 4 bases, with 14 bases between the two germline ends. The CDR3 DNA reads as TGCAGCGTTAGGTTAGGCGGGGGCACTGAAGCTTTCTTT. As protein: CSVRLGGGTEAFF.

The chain employs TRBV5-5 and TRBJ1-4, with unresolved D. The CDR3 consists of 13 residues. Germline CDR1 is SGHKS and CDR2 is YYEKEE (reference sequence). V lost 4 bases, J lost 7 bases, and 11 bases lay in between. The CDR3 coding sequence is TGTGCCAGCAGCACGCCGATTAGTGAAAAACTGTTTTTT. Translating gives CASSTPISEKLFF.

This chain joins TRBV2 and TRBJ2-7, with D unclear. V was clipped by 7 bases and J by 0 bases, with 16 bases between them. Per the germline V gene, CDR1 is SNHLY and CDR2 is FYNNEI. The CDR3 contains 15 residues. CDR3 protein: CASTDLKPISYEQYF. Here the CDR3 DNA reads TGTGCCAGCACTGACCTTAAGCCTATCTCCTACGAGCAGTACTTC.

V gene TRBV9 combines with J gene TRBJ2-2; TRBD1 is a possible D gene (6 bases). The CDR3 contains 15 residues. V lost 1 base to trimming and J lost 2 bases, with 9 bases between them. Germline CDR1 SGDLS, CDR2 YYNGEE. Here the CDR3 DNA reads TGTGCCAGCAGCGTAATACAGGGTAACACCGGGGAGCTGTTTTTT. This sequence encodes CASSVIQGNTGELFF.

In the case of this clone: An end of the junction differs from the germline gene, which may be a read error. The J gene is TRBJ1-2, the V gene TRBV18, with 8 positions matching TRBD1. Germline V CDR1 and CDR2: KGHSH, LQKENI. The CDR3 extends over 13 amino acids. CDR3 amino acids: CASSPQGEYGYTF. The DNA of the CDR3 is TGTGCCAGCTCTCCACAGGGGGAGTATGGCTACACCTTC.

The chain recombines TRBV5-1 with TRBJ1-6; 10 nucleotides agree with TRBD1. CDR1 is SGHRS and CDR2 is YFSETQ in the germline V gene. V was clipped by 0 bases and J by 10 bases; unmatched bases: 4. The CDR3 consists of 15 residues. CDR3 in DNA: TGCGCCAGCAGCTTGGGGGGGGACAGGGGCTCACCCCTCCACTTT. Its translation is CASSLGGDRGSPLHF.

CDR3 in amino acids: CASSPWQETQYF. The CDR3 nucleotides are TGTGCCAGCAGCCCCTGGCAGGAGACCCAGTACTTC. The rearrangement uses TRBV11-3 and TRBJ2-5; D not resolved. The CDR3 covers 12 residues. CDR1 and CDR2 (germline): SGHNT, YENEEA. V was shortened by 5 bases and J by 5 bases, with 9 bases between the two germline ends.

The genes are TRBV19 and TRBJ1-5, with 7 bases lining up with TRBD1. The germline gives CDR1 LNHDA, CDR2 SQIVND (reference sequence). CDR3 size: 16 residues. V shed 6 bases, J shed 0 bases, and the junction held 8 bases outside the gene matches. CDR3 in DNA: TGTGCCAGTAGCAACACAGGGGAATATAGCAATCAGCCCCAGCATTTT. As protein: CASSNTGEYSNQPQHF.

This chain uses TRBV19 with TRBJ1-1; the D gene is possibly TRBD1 (5 bases). Trimming took off 2 bases at V and 1 base at J, with 11 bases between the two ends. This CDR3 region has 15 residues. Germline V gives CDR1 LNHDA, CDR2 SQIVND (reference sequence). CDR3 nucleotides: TGTGCCAGTAGTATACGGGGGACGGCGAACACTGAAGCTTTCTTT. Translating gives CASSIRGTANTEAFF.

V and J are TRBV9 and TRBJ2-5; 7 bases map to TRBD1. CDR3 size: 15 residues. The germline CDR1 and CDR2 sequences are SGDLS and YYNGEE. Trimming removed 4 bases from V and 3 bases from J; junction bases left unmatched: 9. Here the CDR3 reads CASSIRDREKETQYF. DNA of the CDR3: TGTGCCAGCAGCATCCGGGACAGAGAGAAAGAGACCCAGTACTTC.

The chain links TRBV7-9 to TRBJ2-2, with D perhaps TRBD2 (7 bases). From germline, CDR1 is SEHNR and CDR2 FQNEAQ (reference sequence). Deletions cut 3 bases from V and 4 bases from J, with 15 bases between. The CDR3 loop spans 16 amino acids. The CDR3 loop reads CASSFWGGAVTGELFF. CDR3 nucleotide sequence: TGTGCCAGCAGCTTCTGGGGGGGCGCCGTCACCGGGGAGCTGTTTTTT.